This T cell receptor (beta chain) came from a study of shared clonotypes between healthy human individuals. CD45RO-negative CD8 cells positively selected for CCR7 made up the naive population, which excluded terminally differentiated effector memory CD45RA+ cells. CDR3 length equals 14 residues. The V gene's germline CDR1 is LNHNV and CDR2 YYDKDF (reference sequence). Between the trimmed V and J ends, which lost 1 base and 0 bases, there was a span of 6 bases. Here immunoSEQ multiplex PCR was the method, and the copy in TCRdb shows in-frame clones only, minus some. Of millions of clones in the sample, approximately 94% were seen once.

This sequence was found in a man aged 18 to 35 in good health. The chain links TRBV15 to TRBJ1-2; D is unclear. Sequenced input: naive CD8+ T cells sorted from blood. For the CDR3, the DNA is TGTGCCACCAGCAGAGCTTTCCCTAACTATGGCTACACCTTC. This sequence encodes CATSRAFPNYGYTF.